One T cell receptor beta chain is described in this entry. Its cognate antigen is unknown. Only in-frame clones appear in the TCRdb table, and some are missing; sequencing was by immunoSEQ multiplex PCR. The table has 130,000 or so clones, about nine tenths seen once. Germline loops: CDR1 SGHNT, CDR2 YYREEE (reference sequence). Deletions cut 4 bases from V and 5 bases from J, with 12 bases between. This CDR3 contains 13 residues. This record belongs to a study of cytomegalovirus exposure and HLA in healthy donors. Study context: In a later analysis, the roughly 120 validation repertoires were reported to have used the same platform as the approximately 670 first-cohort repertoires.

Notes on the study in general: A few of the chains that were CMV-associated were confirmed in vitro to be specific for CMV antigens.

The material sequenced was PBMCs. The chain recombines TRBV5-4 with TRBJ2-5, with D tentatively TRBD2 (5 bases). This TCR was recovered from a man aged 30-40 years in good health and CMV-seronegative. The CDR3: CASSPTRGETQYF. The CDR3 DNA follows: TGTGCCAGCAGCCCTACACGCGGGGAGACCCAGTACTTC. Supplemented by reference TRBV5-4 and TRBJ2-5, the full variable domain reads ETGVTQSPTHLIKTRGQQVTLRCSSQSGHNTVSWYQQALGQGPQFIFQYYREEENGRGNFPPRFSGLQFPNYSSELNVNALELDDSALYLCASSPTRGETQYFGPGTRLLVL.